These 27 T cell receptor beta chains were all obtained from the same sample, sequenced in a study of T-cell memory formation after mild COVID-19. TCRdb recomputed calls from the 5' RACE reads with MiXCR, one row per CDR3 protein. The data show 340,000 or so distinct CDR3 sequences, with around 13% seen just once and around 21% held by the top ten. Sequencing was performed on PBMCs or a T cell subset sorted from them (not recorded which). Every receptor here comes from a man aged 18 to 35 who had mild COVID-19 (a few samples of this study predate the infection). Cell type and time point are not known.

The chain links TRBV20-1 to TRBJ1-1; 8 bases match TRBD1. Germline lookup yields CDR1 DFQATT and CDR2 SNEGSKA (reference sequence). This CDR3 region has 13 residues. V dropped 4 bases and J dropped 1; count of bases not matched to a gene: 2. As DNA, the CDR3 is TGCAGTGCTAAGACAGGGGCGAACACTGAAGCTTTCTTT. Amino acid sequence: CSAKTGANTEAFF.

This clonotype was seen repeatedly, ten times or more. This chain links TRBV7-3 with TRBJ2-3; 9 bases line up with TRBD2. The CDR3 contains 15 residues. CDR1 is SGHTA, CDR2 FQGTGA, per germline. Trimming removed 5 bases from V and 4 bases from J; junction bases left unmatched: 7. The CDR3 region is CASSPAGGLPDTQYF. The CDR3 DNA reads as TGTGCCAGCAGCCCAGCGGGGGGCCTCCCAGATACGCAGTATTTT.

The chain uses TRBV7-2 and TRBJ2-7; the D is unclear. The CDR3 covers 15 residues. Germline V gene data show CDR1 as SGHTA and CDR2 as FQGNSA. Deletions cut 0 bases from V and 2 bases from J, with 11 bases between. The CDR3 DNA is TGTGCCAGCAGCTTAGCGGTGGCCCCAACCTACGAGCAGTACTTC. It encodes CASSLAVAPTYEQYF.

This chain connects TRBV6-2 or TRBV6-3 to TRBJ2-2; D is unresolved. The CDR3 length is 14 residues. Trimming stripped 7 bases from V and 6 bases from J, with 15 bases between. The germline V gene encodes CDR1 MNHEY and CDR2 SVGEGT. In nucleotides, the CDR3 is TGTGCCAGCAAGAGGTTCCAGGCTCCCGGGGAGCTGTTTTTT. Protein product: CASKRFQAPGELFF.

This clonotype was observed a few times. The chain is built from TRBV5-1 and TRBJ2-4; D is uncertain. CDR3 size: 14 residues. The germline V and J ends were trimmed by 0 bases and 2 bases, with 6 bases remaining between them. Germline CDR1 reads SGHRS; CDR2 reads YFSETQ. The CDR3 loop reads CASSLGPPKNIQYF. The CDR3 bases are TGCGCCAGCAGCTTGGGTCCCCCCAAAAACATTCAGTACTTC.

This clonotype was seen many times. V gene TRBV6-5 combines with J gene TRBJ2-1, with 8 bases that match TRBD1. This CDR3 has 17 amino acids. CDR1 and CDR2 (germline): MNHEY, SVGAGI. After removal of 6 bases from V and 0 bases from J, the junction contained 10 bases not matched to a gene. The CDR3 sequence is CASSIWAGGSSYNEQFF. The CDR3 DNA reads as TGTGCCAGCAGCATATGGGCAGGGGGCAGCTCCTACAATGAGCAGTTCTTC.

CDR3 DNA sequence: TGTGCCAGCAGTTACTCGATAGGCGGCAGGGGGGAAAAACTGTTTTTT. It is translated as CASSYSIGGRGEKLFF. The chain employs TRBV6-5 and TRBJ1-4, with 7 nucleotides matching TRBD1. Germline V gives CDR1 MNHEY, CDR2 SVGAGI. Trimming took 0 bases from V and 8 from J; bases not matched to a gene: 9. The CDR3 covers 16 residues.

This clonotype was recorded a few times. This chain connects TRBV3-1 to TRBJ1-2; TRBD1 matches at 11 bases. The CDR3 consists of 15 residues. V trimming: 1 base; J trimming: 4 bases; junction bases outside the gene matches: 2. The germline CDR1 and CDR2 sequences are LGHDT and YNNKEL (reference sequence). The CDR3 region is CASSQGGQGGYGYTF. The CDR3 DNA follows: TGTGCCAGCAGCCAAGGGGGACAGGGGGGCTATGGCTACACCTTC. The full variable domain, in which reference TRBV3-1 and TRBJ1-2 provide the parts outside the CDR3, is DTAVSQTPKYLVTQMGNDKSIKCEQNLGHDTMYWYKQDSKKFLKIMFSYNNKELIINETVPNRFSPKSPDKAHLNLHINSLELGDSAVYFCASSQGGQGGYGYTFGSGTRLTVV.

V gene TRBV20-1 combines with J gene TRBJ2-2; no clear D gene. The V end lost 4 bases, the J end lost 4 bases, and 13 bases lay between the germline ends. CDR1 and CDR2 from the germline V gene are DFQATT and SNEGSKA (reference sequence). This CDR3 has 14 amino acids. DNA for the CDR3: TGCAGTGCTACCTCGCCCACGAGCACCGGGGAGCTGTTTTTT. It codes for CSATSPTSTGELFF.

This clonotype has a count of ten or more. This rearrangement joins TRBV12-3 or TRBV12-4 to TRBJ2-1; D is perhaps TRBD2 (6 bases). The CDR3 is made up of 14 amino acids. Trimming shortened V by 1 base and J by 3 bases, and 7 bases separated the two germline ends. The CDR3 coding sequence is TGTGCCAGCAGTTTAGGGGGACTCTACAATGAGCAGTTCTTC. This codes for CASSLGGLYNEQFF.

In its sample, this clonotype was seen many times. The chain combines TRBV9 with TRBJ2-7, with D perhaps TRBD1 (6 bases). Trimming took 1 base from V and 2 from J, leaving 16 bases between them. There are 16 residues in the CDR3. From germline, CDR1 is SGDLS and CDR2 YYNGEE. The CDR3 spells CASSVRPRDKTYEQYF. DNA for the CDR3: TGTGCCAGCAGCGTAAGACCACGGGACAAGACCTACGAGCAGTACTTC. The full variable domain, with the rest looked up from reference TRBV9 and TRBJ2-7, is DSGVTQTPKHLITATGQRVTLRCSPRSGDLSVYWYQQSLDQGLQFLIQYYNGEERAKGNILERFSAQQFPDLHSELNLSSLELGDSALYFCASSVRPRDKTYEQYFGPGTRLTVT.

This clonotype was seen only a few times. The DNA for the CDR3 is TGTGCCAGCAGCTTGATGGGAGGGAATCAGCCCCAGCATTTT. Encoded protein: CASSLMGGNQPQHF. This sequence joins TRBV5-4 and TRBJ1-5; D unresolved. Per germline, CDR1 SGHNT and CDR2 YYREEE (reference sequence). This CDR3 contains 14 residues. V lost 1 base to trimming and J lost 4 bases, with 9 bases between them.

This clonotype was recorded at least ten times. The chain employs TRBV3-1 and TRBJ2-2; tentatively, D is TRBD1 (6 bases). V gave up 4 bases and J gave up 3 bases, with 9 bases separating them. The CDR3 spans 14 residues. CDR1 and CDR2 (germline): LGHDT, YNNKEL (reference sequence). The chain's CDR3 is CASSPPGDTGELFF. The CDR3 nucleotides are TGTGCCAGCAGCCCCCCAGGGGACACCGGGGAGCTGTTTTTT. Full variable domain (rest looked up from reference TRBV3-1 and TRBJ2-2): DTAVSQTPKYLVTQMGNDKSIKCEQNLGHDTMYWYKQDSKKFLKIMFSYNNKELIINETVPNRFSPKSPDKAHLNLHINSLELGDSAVYFCASSPPGDTGELFFGEGSRLTVL.

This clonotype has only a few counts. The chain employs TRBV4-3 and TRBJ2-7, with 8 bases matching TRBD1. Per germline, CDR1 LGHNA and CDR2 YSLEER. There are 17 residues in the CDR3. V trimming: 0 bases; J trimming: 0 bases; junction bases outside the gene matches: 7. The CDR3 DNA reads TGCGCCAGCAGCCAAGAATGGACAGGGCTAAGCTCCTACGAGCAGTACGTC. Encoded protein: CASSQEWTGLSSYEQYV.

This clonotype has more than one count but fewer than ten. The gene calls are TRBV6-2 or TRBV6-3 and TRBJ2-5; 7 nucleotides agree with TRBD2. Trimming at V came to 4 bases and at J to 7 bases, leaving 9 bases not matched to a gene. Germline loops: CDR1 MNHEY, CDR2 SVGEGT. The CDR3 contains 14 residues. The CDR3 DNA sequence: TGTGCCAGCAGTTTGAGCGGGGCGGACGGGACCCAGTACTTC. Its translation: CASSLSGADGTQYF.

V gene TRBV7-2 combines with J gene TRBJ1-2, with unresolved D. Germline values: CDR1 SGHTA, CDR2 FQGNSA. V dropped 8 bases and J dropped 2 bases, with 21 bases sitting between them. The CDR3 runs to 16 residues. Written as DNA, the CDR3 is TGTGCCAGCGCGTACTACCGGGTCAGGCAAAACTATGGCTACACCTTC. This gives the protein CASAYYRVRQNYGYTF.

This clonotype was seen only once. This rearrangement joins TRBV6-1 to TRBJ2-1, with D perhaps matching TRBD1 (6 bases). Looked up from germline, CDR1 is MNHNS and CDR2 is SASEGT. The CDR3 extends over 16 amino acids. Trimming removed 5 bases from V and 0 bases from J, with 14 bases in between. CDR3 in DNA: TGTGCCAGCAGTCTGGAGACAGGAAGCTCCTACAATGAGCAGTTCTTC. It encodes CASSLETGSSYNEQFF.

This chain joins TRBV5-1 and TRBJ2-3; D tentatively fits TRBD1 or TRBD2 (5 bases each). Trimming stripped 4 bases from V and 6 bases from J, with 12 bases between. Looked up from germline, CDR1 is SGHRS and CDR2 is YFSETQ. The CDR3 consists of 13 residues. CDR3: CASSGGMGDTQYF. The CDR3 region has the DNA TGCGCCAGCAGCGGGGGTATGGGGGATACGCAGTATTTT. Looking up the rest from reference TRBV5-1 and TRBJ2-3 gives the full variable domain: KAGVTQTPRYLIKTRGQQVTLSCSPISGHRSVSWYQQTPGQGLQFLFEYFSETQRNKGNFPGRFSGRQFSNSRSEMNVSTLELGDSALYLCASSGGMGDTQYFGPGTRLTVL.

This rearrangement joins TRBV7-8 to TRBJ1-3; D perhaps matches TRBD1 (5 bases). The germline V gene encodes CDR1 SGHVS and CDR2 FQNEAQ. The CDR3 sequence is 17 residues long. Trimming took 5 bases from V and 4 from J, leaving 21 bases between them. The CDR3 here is CASSPRTGPIDGNTIYF. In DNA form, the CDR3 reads TGTGCCAGCAGCCCCCGGACGGGGCCCATCGACGGAAACACCATATATTTT.

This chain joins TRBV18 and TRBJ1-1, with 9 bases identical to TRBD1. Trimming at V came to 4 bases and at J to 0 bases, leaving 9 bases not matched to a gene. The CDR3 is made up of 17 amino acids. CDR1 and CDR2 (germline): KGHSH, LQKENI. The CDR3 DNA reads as TGTGCCAGCTCACTCGGACAGGGGCCGGGGATGAACACTGAAGCTTTCTTT. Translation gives CASSLGQGPGMNTEAFF.

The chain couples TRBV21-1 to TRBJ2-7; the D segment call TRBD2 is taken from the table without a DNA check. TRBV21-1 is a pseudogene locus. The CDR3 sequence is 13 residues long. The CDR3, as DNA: TGTGCCAGCAGCAAGAAGAGGGTCTACGAGCAGTACTTC. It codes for CASSKKRVYEQYF.

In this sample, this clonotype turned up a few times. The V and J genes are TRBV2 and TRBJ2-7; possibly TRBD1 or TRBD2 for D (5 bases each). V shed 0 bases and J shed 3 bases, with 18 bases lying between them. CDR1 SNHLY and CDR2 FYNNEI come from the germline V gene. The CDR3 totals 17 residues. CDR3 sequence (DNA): TGTGCCAGCAGTGAAGCGTATGTGGGGGTCCTACGCTACGAGCAGTACTTC. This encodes CASSEAYVGVLRYEQYF.

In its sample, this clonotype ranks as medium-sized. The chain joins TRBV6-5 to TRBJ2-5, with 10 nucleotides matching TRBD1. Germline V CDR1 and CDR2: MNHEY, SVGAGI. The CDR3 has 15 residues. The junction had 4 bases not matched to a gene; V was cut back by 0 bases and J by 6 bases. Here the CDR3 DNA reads TGTGCCAGCAGTTACTCGACAGGGGGCGGGAAGACCCAGTACTTC. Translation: CASSYSTGGGKTQYF.

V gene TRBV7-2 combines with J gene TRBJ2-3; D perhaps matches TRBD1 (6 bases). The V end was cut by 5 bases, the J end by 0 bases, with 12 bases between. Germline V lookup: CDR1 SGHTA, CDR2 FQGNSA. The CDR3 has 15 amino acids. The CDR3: CASSPQTGSTDTQYF. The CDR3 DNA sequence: TGTGCCAGCAGCCCTCAGACAGGTAGCACAGATACGCAGTATTTT.

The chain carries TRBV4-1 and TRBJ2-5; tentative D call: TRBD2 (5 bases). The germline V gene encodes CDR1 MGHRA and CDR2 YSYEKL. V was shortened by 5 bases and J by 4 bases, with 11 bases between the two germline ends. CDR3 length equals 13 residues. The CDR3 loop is CASSGLAGETQYF. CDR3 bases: TGCGCCAGCAGCGGCCTAGCCGGAGAGACCCAGTACTTC.

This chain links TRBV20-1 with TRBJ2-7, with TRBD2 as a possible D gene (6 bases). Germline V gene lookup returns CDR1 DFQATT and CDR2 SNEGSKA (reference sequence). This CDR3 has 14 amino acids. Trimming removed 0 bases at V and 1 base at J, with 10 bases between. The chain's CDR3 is CSAREDGGSYEQYF. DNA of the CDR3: TGCAGTGCTAGAGAGGACGGGGGATCCTACGAGCAGTACTTC.

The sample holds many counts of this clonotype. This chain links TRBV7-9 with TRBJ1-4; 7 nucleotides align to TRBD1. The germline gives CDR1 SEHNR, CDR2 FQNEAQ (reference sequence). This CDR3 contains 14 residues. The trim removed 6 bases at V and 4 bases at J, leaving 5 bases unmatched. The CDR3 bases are TGTGCCAGCAGATCGACAGGGTTTAATGAAAAACTGTTTTTT. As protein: CASRSTGFNEKLFF.